This T cell receptor beta chain was retrieved from a study of T cells in Graves' hyperthyroidism and ophthalmopathy. Amplified TCR beta CDR3 regions derived from RNA transcripts. The primer set for the first-round RT-PCR of the TCR CDR3 was HTBI. MiXCR was run by TCRdb on the multiplex PCR reads, yielding one entry per CDR3 protein. The sample holds around 300,000 distinct CDR3 sequences, around 19% seen once. Diagnosis rested on symptoms, serum thyroxine and TRAb, thyroid ultrasound, and orbital computed tomography. The CDR3 spans 15 residues. Germline V gives CDR1 KGHSH, CDR2 LQKENI. V lost 3 bases and J 4 bases, leaving 13 bases between the germline ends. This clonotype was seen at least ten times.

The sequence was collected from a man aged 50 to 60 with Graves' ophthalmopathy. Sequenced input: blood. This chain joins TRBV18 and TRBJ2-1, with a possible D match to TRBD2 (5 bases). In DNA form, the CDR3 reads TGTGCCAGCTCACCGGGAACTAGTCCTTACAATGAGCAGTTCTTC. It yields the protein CASSPGTSPYNEQFF.